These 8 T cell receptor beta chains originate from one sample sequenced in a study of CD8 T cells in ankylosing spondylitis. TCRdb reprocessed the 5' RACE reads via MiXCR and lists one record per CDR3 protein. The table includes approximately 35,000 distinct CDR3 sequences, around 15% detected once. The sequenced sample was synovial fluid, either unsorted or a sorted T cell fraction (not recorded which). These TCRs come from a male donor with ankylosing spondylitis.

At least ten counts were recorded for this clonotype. CDR3 DNA sequence: TGTGCCAGCAGGCTATTAGCGGGAGTGGGGAATGAGCAGTTCTTC. This codes for CASRLLAGVGNEQFF. This chain joins TRBV28 and TRBJ2-1; 9 bases map to TRBD2. V lost 6 bases, J lost 7 bases, and 10 bases stayed unmatched. The CDR3 contains 15 residues. Germline assignment: CDR1 MDHEN and CDR2 SYDVKM.

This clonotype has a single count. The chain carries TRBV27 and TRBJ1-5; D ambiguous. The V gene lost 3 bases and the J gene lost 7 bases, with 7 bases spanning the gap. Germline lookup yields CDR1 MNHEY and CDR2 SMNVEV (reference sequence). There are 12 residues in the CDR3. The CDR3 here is CASSLPGQPQHF. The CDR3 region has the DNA TGTGCCAGCAGTTTGCCGGGGCAGCCCCAGCATTTT.

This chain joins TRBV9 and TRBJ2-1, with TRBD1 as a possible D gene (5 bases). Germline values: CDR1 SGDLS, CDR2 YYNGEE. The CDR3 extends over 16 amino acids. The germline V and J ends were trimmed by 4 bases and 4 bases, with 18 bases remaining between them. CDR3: CASSPQQVTTYNEQFF. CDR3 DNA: TGTGCCAGCAGCCCCCAACAGGTCACAACTTACAATGAGCAGTTCTTC.

The CDR3 reads CASSWTGVRQETQYF. In nucleotides, the CDR3 is TGCGCCAGCAGCTGGACAGGGGTGAGACAAGAGACCCAGTACTTC. The chain is built from TRBV5-1 and TRBJ2-5; 9 bases align to TRBD1. Germline V CDR1 and CDR2: SGHRS, YFSETQ. V shed 3 bases, J shed 2 bases, and the junction held 5 bases outside the gene matches. CDR3 length equals 15 residues.

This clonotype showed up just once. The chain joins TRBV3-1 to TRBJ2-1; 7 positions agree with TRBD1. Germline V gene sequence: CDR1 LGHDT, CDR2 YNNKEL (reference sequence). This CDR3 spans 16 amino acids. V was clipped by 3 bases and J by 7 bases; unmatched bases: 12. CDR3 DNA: TGTGCCAGCAGCCAGGCCTATCGCGCACAGGGGAATGAGCAGTTCTTC. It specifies CASSQAYRAQGNEQFF.

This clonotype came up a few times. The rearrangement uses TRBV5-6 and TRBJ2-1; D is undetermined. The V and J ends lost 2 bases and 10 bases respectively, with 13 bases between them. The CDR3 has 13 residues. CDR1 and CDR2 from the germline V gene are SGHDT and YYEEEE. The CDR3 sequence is CASSFHSPSEQFF. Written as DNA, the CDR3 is TGTGCCAGCAGCTTTCACAGCCCTTCGGAGCAGTTCTTC.

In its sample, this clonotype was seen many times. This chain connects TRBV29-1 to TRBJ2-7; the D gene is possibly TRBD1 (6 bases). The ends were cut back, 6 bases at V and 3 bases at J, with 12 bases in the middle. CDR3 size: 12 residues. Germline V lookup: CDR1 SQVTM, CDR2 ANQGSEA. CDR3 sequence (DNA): TGCAGCGTCCAACGGACAGACTACGAGCAGTACTTC. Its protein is CSVQRTDYEQYF.

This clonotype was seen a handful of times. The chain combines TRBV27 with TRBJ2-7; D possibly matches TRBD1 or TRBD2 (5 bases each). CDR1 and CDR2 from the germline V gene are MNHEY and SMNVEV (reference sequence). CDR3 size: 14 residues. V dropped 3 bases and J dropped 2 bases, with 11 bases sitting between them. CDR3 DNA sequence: TGTGCCAGCAGTTTTTGGGGGAGAGCCTACGAGCAGTACTTC. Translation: CASSFWGRAYEQYF.